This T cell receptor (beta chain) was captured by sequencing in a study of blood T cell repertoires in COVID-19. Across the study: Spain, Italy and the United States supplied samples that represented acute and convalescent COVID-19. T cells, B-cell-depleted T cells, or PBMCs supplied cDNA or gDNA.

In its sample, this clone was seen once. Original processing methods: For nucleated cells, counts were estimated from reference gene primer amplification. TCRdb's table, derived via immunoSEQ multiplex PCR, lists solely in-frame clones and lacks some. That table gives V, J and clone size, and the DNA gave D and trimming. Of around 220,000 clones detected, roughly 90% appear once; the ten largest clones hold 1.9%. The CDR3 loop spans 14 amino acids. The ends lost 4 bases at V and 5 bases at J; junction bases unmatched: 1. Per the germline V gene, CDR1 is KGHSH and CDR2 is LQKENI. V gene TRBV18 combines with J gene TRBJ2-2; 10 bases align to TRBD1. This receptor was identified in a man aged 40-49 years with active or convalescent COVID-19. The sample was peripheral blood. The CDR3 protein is CASSRTGGTGELFF. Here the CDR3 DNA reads TGTGCCAGCTCACGGACAGGGGGAACCGGGGAGCTGTTTTTT.